These 8 T cell receptor beta chains originate from one sample sequenced in a study of early T cells in non-severe SARS-CoV-2 infection. A single record per CDR3 protein comes from TCRdb applying MiXCR to the 5' RACE reads. Of more than 65,000 distinct CDR3 sequences detected, more than 3.5% appear once; the ten largest clones hold 3% to 4%. The specimen was whole blood, collected at baseline. The receptor set was obtained from an adult who was a healthcare worker with PCR-confirmed SARS-CoV-2 infection or an uninfected control (not recorded which). The donor label of this sample is uncertain.

This clonotype was observed a handful of times. This chain connects TRBV6-4 to TRBJ2-3; D may be TRBD1 (5 bases). Germline CDR1 MRHNA, CDR2 SNTAGT. CDR3 size: 15 residues. Trimming pared 0 bases from V and 1 base from J, leaving 8 bases between. As DNA, the CDR3 is TGTGCCAGCAGTGACTCCGTAGGGGGCACAGATACGCAGTATTTT. This encodes CASSDSVGGTDTQYF.

The V call is TRBV5-1, the J call TRBJ2-1; the D gene is possibly TRBD2 (6 bases). Germline-derived CDR1 and CDR2 are SGHRS and YFSETQ. V dropped 3 bases and J dropped 10 bases, with 11 bases sitting between them. The CDR3 is made up of 12 amino acids. The CDR3 region has the DNA TGCGCCAGCAGCTCCGGGGGATCGGAGCAGTTCTTC. Amino acid sequence: CASSSGGSEQFF.

Many counts were recorded for this clonotype. The chain combines TRBV27 with TRBJ2-1; TRBD2 is a possible D gene (6 bases). CDR1 and CDR2 (germline): MNHEY, SMNVEV (reference sequence). The CDR3 is 16 residues long. Trimming stripped 5 bases from V and 4 bases from J, with 18 bases between. The CDR3 spells CASSALLGGKYNEQFF. The CDR3 DNA reads TGTGCCAGCAGTGCCTTATTGGGGGGTAAATACAATGAGCAGTTCTTC.

This clonotype was picked up a small number of times. The chain has TRBV27 and TRBJ1-3; D gene unclear. V was trimmed by 5 bases and J by 0 bases, leaving 11 bases between them. The CDR3 is made up of 15 amino acids. In germline, CDR1 is MNHEY, CDR2 SMNVEV (reference sequence). CDR3 in DNA: TGTGCCAGCAGTCCCTCCCCCAGCTCTGGAAACACCATATATTTT. It codes for CASSPSPSSGNTIYF.

This clonotype was picked up a small number of times. V usage is TRBV5-4 and J usage is TRBJ1-3; TRBD1 matches 9 bases. This CDR3 comprises 15 residues. V gave up 4 bases and J gave up 4 bases; unmatched junction bases: 6. Germline V CDR1 and CDR2: SGHNT, YYREEE (reference sequence). CDR3 loop: CASSQQGAGGNTIYF. The CDR3 DNA sequence: TGTGCCAGCAGCCAACAGGGGGCAGGAGGAAACACCATATATTTT.

This clonotype has ten or more counts. This chain connects TRBV10-2 to TRBJ2-7; 8 bases are a match to TRBD2. With 3 bases clipped from V and 4 bases from J, the junction kept 2 bases outside the gene matches. In germline, CDR1 is WSHSY, CDR2 SAAADI. The CDR3 is 13 amino acids. In nucleotides, the CDR3 is TGCGCCAGCAGTGACCTAGCGGGTTACGAGCAGTACTTC. It yields the protein CASSDLAGYEQYF.

This clonotype was seen more than once but under ten times. This rearrangement joins TRBV28 to TRBJ1-5, with TRBD1 as a possible D gene (6 bases). Germline CDR1 reads MDHEN; CDR2 reads SYDVKM. Trimming removed 11 bases from V and 3 bases from J, with 17 bases in between. This CDR3 has 14 amino acids. This CDR3 is CAALGQSVNQPQHF. The CDR3 DNA sequence: TGTGCCGCCCTCGGACAGTCCGTCAATCAGCCCCAGCATTTT.

This clonotype was picked up many times. The rearrangement links TRBV7-9 to TRBJ1-2, with a possible D match to TRBD1 (6 bases). Germline V gene sequence: CDR1 SEHNR, CDR2 FQNEAQ (reference sequence). The CDR3 sequence is 13 residues long. Trimming removed 7 bases from V and 5 bases from J, with 14 bases in between. The CDR3 is CASILDRHYGYTF. The CDR3 nucleotides are TGTGCCAGCATCCTCGACAGGCATTATGGCTACACCTTC.